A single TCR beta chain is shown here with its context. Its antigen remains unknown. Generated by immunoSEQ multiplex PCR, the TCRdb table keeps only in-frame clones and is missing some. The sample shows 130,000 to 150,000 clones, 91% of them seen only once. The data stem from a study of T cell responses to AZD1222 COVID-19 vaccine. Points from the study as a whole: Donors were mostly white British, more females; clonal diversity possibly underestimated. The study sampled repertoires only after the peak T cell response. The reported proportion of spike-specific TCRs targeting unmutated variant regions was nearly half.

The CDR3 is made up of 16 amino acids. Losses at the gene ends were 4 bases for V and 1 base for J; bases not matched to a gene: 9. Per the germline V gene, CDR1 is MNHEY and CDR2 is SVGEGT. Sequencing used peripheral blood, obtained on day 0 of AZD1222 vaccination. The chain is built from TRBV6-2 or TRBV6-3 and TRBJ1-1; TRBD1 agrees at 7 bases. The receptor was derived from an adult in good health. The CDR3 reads CASSSPPTGRNTEAFF. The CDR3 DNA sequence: TGTGCCAGCAGTTCCCCACCGACAGGGCGGAACACTGAAGCTTTCTTT.